Here is one TCR beta chain with its context. The CDR3 consists of 15 residues. CDR1 and CDR2 (germline): MNHEY, SVGAGI. With 5 bases removed from V and 3 bases from J, the gap between germline ends came to 17 bases. Original methodology: Researchers report that nucleated cell counts were estimated from reference gene primer amplification. Sequencing was performed with immunoSEQ multiplex PCR; in TCRdb, only in-frame clones are kept and a portion is missing. V and J calls and clone size come straight from that table; D and trimming were deduced from the DNA. The sample consists of around 110,000 clones, more than 70% of them appearing once. The data are from a study of blood T cell repertoires in COVID-19. Study as a whole: COVID-19 samples from acute and convalescent phases originated in the United States, Italy and Spain. The analysed material was cDNA or gDNA that came from T cells, B-cell-depleted T cells, or PBMCs.

The TCR sequence derives from a middle-aged man with active or convalescent COVID-19. The chain uses TRBV6-5 and TRBJ2-7, with a weak D call TRBD2 (5 bases). Sequencing was carried out using peripheral blood. CDR3 residues: CASSPSAPRGYEQYF. Here the CDR3 DNA reads TGTGCCAGCAGTCCGTCGGCCCCCCGGGGCTACGAGCAGTACTTC.